This is a list of T cell receptor beta chains from one sample in a study of blood T cell repertoires in COVID-19. TCRdb keeps only in-frame clones here, not all; method: immunoSEQ multiplex PCR. The sample has about 240,000 clones, roughly nine tenths seen once; the top ten hold approximately 7.9%. The sequenced material came from peripheral blood. The receptors were gathered from a man aged 60 to 75 who had recovered from COVID-19. Each CDR3 is given with its conserved first and last residue. The order of the fields is J gene, clone size, V gene, CDR3 protein. Size is omitted from some rows. Given values are once, few, many or a class for expanded clones.

>TRBJ1-2|NA|TRBV7-2
CASSPPGTGENNYGYTF
>TRBJ2-3|NA|TRBV4-2
CASSQEWSGGPRDTQYF
>TRBJ1-2|NA|TRBV27
CASSGTGVGGYTF
>TRBJ2-3|NA|TRBV11-3
CASSLGFGSDTQYF
>TRBJ1-4|NA|TRBV5-5
CASSTRQIDEKLFF
>TRBJ1-3|NA|TRBV19
CASSPLKTYSGNTIYF
>TRBJ1-4|NA|TRBV19
CASTINQQIGQGEKLFF
>TRBJ2-3|NA|TRBV7-2
CASSLGGADTQYF
>TRBJ2-2|NA|TRBV2
CASKRELAGTGELFF
>TRBJ2-2|NA|TRBV9
CASSVVGPGELFF
>TRBJ2-5|NA|TRBV15
CATSVDRLSQETQYF
>TRBJ2-1|NA|TRBV2
CASSGGPTSGGHEQFF
>TRBJ1-1|NA|TRBV30
CAWMSTGYTEAFF
>TRBJ2-3|NA|TRBV5-1
CASSSAGGDTQYF
>TRBJ2-5|NA|TRBV12-3/TRBV12-4
CASGGALVETQYF
>TRBJ2-1|NA|TRBV29-1
CSVEYAPRGGEPWEYYNEQFF
>TRBJ2-3|NA|TRBV5-4
CASSHGGAGTDTQYF
>TRBJ1-1|NA|TRBV18
CASSQSGGVFTEAFF
>TRBJ2-5|NA|TRBV3-1/TRBV3-2
CASSPGGAETQYF
>TRBJ2-7|NA|TRBV11-2
CASSLRLADYEQYF
>TRBJ1-5|NA|TRBV28
CASKRGREQPQHF
>TRBJ2-3|NA|TRBV12-5
CASGLVLDRGIDTQYF
>TRBJ1-4|NA|TRBV14
CASSHGTGATNEKLFF
>TRBJ1-1|NA|TRBV28
CASSFIGGQAAFF
>TRBJ2-3|NA|TRBV2
CASSETSRADTQYF
>TRBJ2-1|NA|TRBV24-1
CATSDSESGITYNEQFF
>TRBJ2-5|NA|TRBV6-5
CASSPGQARETQYF
>TRBJ1-1|NA|TRBV5-1
CASSLNGQEAFF
>TRBJ2-7|once|TRBV6-5
CAIRPRDSETEQYF
>TRBJ2-1|NA|TRBV7-9
CASSLLQGHNEQFF
>TRBJ2-1|NA|TRBV6-2/TRBV6-3
CASSYGSEQFF
>TRBJ1-1|NA|TRBV12-5
CASGSGGVTEAFF
>TRBJ2-4|NA|TRBV3-1/TRBV3-2
CASSQDRGGIAKNIQYF
>TRBJ2-5|NA|TRBV4-2
CASSQVGGEKETQYF
>TRBJ1-2|NA|TRBV9
CASSMVQGAMGYTF
>TRBJ1-3|once|TRBV5-1
CASSLDRYSGNTIYF
>TRBJ1-5|NA|TRBV18
CASSPGTGGFGNQPQHF
>TRBJ2-7|NA|TRBV27
CASTLRRTGSGEQYF
>TRBJ1-4|NA|TRBV12-3/TRBV12-4
CASSLTGEKLFF
>TRBJ1-2|NA|TRBV5-5
CASSLEGLGYGYTF
>TRBJ1-2|NA|TRBV5-1
CASSRTGTEGVGYGYTF
>TRBJ2-1|NA|TRBV5-1
CASSLSATSGGEQFF
>TRBJ1-5|NA|TRBV19
CASSIWQFDNSNQPQHF
>TRBJ2-3|NA|TRBV7-9
CASSLSGGADTQYF
>TRBJ2-5|NA|TRBV6-5
CASSQTRRETQYF